The table lists the clone carrying this T cell receptor (beta chain) with a few counts. What it binds is unknown. This entry is derived from a study of CD8+ T cells in alopecia areata. Notes on the study in general: In patients, TCRs were shared less clearly than in mice, and HLA may possibly be involved. Many expanded lesional clones stayed in scalp and blood while on tofacitinib.

Sequencing templates came from extracted RNA that was reverse transcribed into cDNA. Clones were sequenced by immunoSEQ multiplex PCR, and TCRdb holds only the in-frame ones, with some missing. The repertoire holds roughly 250,000 clones, with about 60% as singletons. Noted treatment: oral pan-JAK inhibitor, 5-10 mg twice daily. It was from alopecia areata patients that lesional scalp punch biopsies and peripheral blood were collected. Germline V lookup: CDR1 SGHVS, CDR2 FNYEAQ. This CDR3 has 13 residues. The chain couples TRBV7-6 to TRBJ2-5, with D tentatively TRBD2 (5 bases). TRBJ2-7 matches the DNA end more closely, so the J call is doubtful. This sequence originates from a human donor with alopecia areata. Sequencing used CD4+ T cells sorted from blood, obtained at roughly week 52, from a patient treated with tofacitinib. The CDR3 DNA is TGTGCCAGCAGCTTAATTGTTAGCGACGAGCAGTACTTC. Encoded protein: CASSLIVSDEQYF.